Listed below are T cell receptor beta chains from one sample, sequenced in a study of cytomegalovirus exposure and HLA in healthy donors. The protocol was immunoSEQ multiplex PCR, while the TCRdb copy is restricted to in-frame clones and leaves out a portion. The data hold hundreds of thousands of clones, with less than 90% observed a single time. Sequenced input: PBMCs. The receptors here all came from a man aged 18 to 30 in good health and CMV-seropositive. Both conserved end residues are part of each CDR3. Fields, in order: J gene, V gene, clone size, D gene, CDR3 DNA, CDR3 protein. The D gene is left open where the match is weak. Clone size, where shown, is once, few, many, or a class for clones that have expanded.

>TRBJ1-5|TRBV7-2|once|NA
TGTGCCAGCAGCTTGAGGTCGGGGAGGGAACCCCAGCATTTT
CASSLRSGREPQHF
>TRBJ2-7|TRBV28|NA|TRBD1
TGTGCCAGCAGACCAGGGGTAAGGGGGCGAGAGCAGTACTTC
CASRPGVRGREQYF
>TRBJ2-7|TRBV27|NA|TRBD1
TGTGCCAGCAGTGTTACCGGGACAGGGTCATACGGCGAGCAGTACTTC
CASSVTGTGSYGEQYF
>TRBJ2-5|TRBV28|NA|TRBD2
TGTGCCAGCAGCTCGACTAGCGGGAAGGTAGAGACCCAGTACTTC
CASSSTSGKVETQYF
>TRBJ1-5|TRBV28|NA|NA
TGTGCCAGCATTTTTAGCAGGGTCGGTCAGCCCCAGCATTTT
CASIFSRVGQPQHF
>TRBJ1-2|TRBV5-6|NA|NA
TGTGCCAGCAGTTCTATCGACAGGAGAGCTAACTATGGCTACACCTTC
CASSSIDRRANYGYTF
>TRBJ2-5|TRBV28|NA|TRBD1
TGTGCCAGCACCTCAGGGGGTAGGGAGACCCAGTACTTC
CASTSGGRETQYF
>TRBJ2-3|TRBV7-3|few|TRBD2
TGTGCCAGCAGCCCCACCCCGAGCGGGAGGGGGCAAGGTACGCAGTATTTT
CASSPTPSGRGQGTQYF
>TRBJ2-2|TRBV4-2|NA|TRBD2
TGTGCCAGCAGCCTTGGGGCCTTAGCGGGAGGGAGCACCGGGGAGCTGTTTTTT
CASSLGALAGGSTGELFF
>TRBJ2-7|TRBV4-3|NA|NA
TGCGCCAGCAGCCAAGAGACGGGCAGCGAGCAGTACTTC
CASSQETGSEQYF
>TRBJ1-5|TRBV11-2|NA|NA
TGTGCCAGCAGCCAGGACCTTAATCAGCCCCAGCATTTT
CASSQDLNQPQHF
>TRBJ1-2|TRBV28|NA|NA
TGTGCCAGCAGCAATCGAGGGTATGGCTACACCTTC
CASSNRGYGYTF
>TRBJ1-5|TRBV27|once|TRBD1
TGTGCCAGCAGTTTGGGAGGCACAGGGGGAGGGCCCCAGCATTTT
CASSLGGTGGGPQHF
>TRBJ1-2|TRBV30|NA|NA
TGTGCCTGGAGGGACAGTTCCAAACTCGGCTACACCTTC
CAWRDSSKLGYTF
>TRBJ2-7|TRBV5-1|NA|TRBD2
TGCGCCAGCAGCTTGGGGGTAGCGGGAGCCGGCTACTACTACGAGCAGTACTTC
CASSLGVAGAGYYYEQYF
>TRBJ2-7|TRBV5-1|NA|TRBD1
TGCGCCAGCAGCTTGGATGGGACAGGGCAAGGGTACGAGCAGTACTTC
CASSLDGTGQGYEQYF
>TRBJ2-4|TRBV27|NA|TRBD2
TGTGCCAGCAGTTTATCGGGGACTAGCGGGCAACTAGCCAAAAACATTCAGTACTTC
CASSLSGTSGQLAKNIQYF
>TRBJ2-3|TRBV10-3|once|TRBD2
TGTGCCATTTCTAGCGGGAGGGAAAACACAGATACGCAGTATTTT
CAISSGRENTDTQYF
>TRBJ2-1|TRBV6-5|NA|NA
TGTGCCAGCAGTTACTCGATGCCCAGTTACAATGAGCAGTTCTTC
CASSYSMPSYNEQFF
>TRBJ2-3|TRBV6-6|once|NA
TGTGCCTATACACACCGGGGCCCTTTTACCGGGCCTTTT
CAYTHRGPFTGPF
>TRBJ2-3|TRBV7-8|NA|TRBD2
TGTGCCAGCAGCTTAAGGGGACTAGACCTAGCGGGCACAGATACGCAGTATTTT
CASSLRGLDLAGTDTQYF
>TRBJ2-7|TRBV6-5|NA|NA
TGTGCCAGCAGTTACTCATCGGGGGCCACCTCTTACGAGCAGTACTTC
CASSYSSGATSYEQYF
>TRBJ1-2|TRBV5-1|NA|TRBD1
TGCGCCAGCAGCTTGTTTGGGGACAGAAATAACTATGGCTACACCTTC
CASSLFGDRNNYGYTF
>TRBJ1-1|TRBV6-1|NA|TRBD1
TGTGCCAGCAGTAGGACAGGGGAAACTGAAGCTTTCTTT
CASSRTGETEAFF
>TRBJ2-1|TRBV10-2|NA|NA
TGCGCCAGCAAACAGGGATACAATGAGCAGTTCTTC
CASKQGYNEQFF
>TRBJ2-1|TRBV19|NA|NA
TGTGCCACAGGGGAGGTTACCGATGAGCAGTTCTTC
CATGEVTDEQFF
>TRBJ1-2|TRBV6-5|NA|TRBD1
TGTGCCAGCAGTTACGGGGGACAGGGGAGCTATGGCTACACCTTC
CASSYGGQGSYGYTF
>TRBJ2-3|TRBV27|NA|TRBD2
TGTGCCAGCAGTTTTAAAGCGGGAGAGGTTCCAGATACGCAGTATTTT
CASSFKAGEVPDTQYF
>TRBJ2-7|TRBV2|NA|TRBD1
TGTGCCAGCAGTATAAGGACAGGGAACTACGAGCAGTACTTC
CASSIRTGNYEQYF
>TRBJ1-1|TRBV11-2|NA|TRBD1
TGTGCCAGCAGCTTATCTCCACAGGGGCTAGAAGCTTTCTTT
CASSLSPQGLEAFF
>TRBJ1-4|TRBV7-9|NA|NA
TGTGCCAGCAGCTTACTGGCTTGGGGGGAAAAACTGTTTTTT
CASSLLAWGEKLFF
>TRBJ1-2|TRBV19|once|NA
TGTGCCAGTAGAATCGGAGGCCTTGGGGCTGACTATGGCTACACCTTC
CASRIGGLGADYGYTF
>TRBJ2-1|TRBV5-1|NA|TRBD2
TGCGCCAGCAGCCCAGCCCCCGGGACTAGCGTAACCCTCGGGGGCAATGAGCAGTTCTTC
CASSPAPGTSVTLGGNEQFF
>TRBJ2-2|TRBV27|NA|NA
TGTGCCAGCAGTGGGATGGGGACCACCGACACCGGGGAGCTGTTTTTT
CASSGMGTTDTGELFF
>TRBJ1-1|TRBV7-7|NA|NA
TGTGCCAGCAGCCCGGAGAGAGGCGCTGAAGCTTTCTTT
CASSPERGAEAFF
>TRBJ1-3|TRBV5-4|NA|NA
TGTGCCAGCAGCTTGCGGGACCCTGGAAACACCATATATTTT
CASSLRDPGNTIYF
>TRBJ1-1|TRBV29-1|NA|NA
TGCAGAGTGCAGGGGCCGAACACTGAAGCTTTCTTT
CRVQGPNTEAFF
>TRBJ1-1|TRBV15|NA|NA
TGTGCCACCAGGAGAGAGGAGTTCAGGGTGGAGAACACTGAAGCTTTCTTT
CATRREEFRVENTEAFF
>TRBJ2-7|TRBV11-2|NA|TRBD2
TGTGCCAGCAGACCTACTAGCGGGAGCTACGAGCAGTACTTC
CASRPTSGSYEQYF
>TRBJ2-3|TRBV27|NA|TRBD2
TGTGCCAGCCGACTAGCGGGAGGGCAATTCAGCACAGATACGCAGTATTTT
CASRLAGGQFSTDTQYF
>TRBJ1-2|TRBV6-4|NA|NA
TGTGCCAGCAGCCTAGGAGGAGAGAACTATGGCTACACCTTC
CASSLGGENYGYTF
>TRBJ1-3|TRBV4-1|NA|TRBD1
TGCGCCAGCAGCCGAAAAGGGACAGGGTCAAACTCTGGAAACACCATATATTTT
CASSRKGTGSNSGNTIYF
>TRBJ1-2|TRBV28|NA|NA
TGTGCCAGCAGTTTATTGGGCGACCGGTGGAAGGGCGGCTACACCTTC
CASSLLGDRWKGGYTF
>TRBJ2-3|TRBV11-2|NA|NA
TGTGCCAGCAGCTTAGTGAGTGAGACAGATACGCAGTATTTT
CASSLVSETDTQYF